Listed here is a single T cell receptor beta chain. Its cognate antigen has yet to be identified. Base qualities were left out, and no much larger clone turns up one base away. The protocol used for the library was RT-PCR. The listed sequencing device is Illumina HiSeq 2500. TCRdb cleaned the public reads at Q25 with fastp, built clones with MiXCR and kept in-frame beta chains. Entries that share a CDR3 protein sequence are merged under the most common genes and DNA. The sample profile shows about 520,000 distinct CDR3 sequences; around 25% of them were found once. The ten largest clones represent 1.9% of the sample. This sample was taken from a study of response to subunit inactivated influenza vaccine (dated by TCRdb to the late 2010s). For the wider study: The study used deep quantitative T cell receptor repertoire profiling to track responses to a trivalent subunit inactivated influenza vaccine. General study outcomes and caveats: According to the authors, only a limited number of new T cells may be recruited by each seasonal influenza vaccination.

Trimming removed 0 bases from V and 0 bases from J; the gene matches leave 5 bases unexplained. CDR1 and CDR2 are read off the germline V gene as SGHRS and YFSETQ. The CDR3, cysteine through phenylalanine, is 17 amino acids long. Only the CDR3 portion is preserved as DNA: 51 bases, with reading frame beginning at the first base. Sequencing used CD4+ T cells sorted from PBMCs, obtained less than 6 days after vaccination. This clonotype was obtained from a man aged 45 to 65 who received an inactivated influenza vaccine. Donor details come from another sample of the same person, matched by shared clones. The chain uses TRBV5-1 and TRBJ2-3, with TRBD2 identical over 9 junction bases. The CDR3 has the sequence CASSLALAGLSTDTQYF. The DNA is TGCGCCAGCAGCTTGGCTCTAGCGGGACTAAGCACAGATACGCAGTATTTT.